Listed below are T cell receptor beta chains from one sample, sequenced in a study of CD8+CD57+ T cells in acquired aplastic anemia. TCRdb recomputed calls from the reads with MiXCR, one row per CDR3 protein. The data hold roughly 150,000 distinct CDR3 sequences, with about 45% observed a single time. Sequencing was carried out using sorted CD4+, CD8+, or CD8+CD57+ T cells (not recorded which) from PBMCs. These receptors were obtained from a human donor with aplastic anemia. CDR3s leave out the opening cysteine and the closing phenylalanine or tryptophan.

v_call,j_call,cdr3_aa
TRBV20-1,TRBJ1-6,SATGQSSYNSPLH
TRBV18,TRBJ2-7,ASSRDRGLHEQY
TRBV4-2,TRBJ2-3,ASSRIGQGITDTQY
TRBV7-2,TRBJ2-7,ASSSFKDGYEQY
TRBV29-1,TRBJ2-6,SVVTDTASGANVLT
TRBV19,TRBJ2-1,ASSLPIGQGNEQF
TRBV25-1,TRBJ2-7,ASSRGGDEQY
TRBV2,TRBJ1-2,ATLDYGYT
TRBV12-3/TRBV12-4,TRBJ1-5,ASSLLDLQPQH
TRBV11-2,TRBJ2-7,ASSSTGTSVEQY
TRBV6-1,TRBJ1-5,ASSRVQGNQPQH
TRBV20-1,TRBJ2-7,SASIPSGRREQY
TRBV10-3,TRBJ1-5,AISESRGGAGQPQH
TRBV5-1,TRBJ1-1,ASSLETGRASARTEAF
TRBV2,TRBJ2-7,ASSLGLGYEQY
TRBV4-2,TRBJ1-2,ASSQTPGQLNYGYT
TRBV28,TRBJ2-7,ASSPAGDDEQY
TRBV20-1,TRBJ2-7,SVRAGQNYEQY
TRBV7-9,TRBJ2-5,ASSPPLAVETQY
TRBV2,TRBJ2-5,ASRKQGVRETQY
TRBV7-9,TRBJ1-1,ASSGGQLNTEAF
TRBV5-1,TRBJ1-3,ASSLGQSGNTIY
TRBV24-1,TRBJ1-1,ATSVRTGGITEAF
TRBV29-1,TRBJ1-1,SVDPDDTEAF
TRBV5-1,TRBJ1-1,ASSTDGVGVNTEAF
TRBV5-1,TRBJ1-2,ASSPTALTYGYT
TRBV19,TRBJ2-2,ASSMVRSNTGELF
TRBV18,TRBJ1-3,ASSPSIASGNTIY
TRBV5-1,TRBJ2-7,ASSSSGSGPWEQY
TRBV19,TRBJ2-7,ASSASGRAYEQY
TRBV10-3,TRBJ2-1,AISEMTSGSNEQF
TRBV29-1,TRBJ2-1,SVILAGRIEQF
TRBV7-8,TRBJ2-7,ASSPLLWGREQY
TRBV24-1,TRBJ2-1,ATSDSGELGEQF
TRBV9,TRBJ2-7,ASSGRETLDEQY
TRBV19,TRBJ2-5,ASSIEQGHQETQY
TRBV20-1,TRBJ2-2,SARAGGFNTGELF
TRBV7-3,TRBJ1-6,ASSPGQVNSPLH
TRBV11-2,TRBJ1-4,ASSPWIVDNEKLF
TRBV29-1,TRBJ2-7,GTGTTPYEQY